This entry lists 18 T cell receptor beta chains sequenced from one sample in a study of neurological immune-mediated disorders. MiXCR, applied by TCRdb to the 5' RACE reads, yields one record per CDR3 protein. The table lists around 61,000 distinct CDR3 sequences, about 5.2% of them singletons. The sample taken for sequencing was PBMCs. Receptors originate from a human donor with multiple sclerosis. The donor label of this sample is uncertain.

The table lists this clonotype with many counts. The chain links TRBV5-1 to TRBJ1-1, with D tentatively TRBD1 (5 bases). This CDR3 comprises 15 residues. CDR1 SGHRS and CDR2 YFSETQ come from the germline V gene. Trimming stripped 4 bases from V and 5 bases from J, with 18 bases between. The CDR3 spells CASSPPGLRRTEAFF. The CDR3 nucleotides are TGCGCCAGCAGCCCCCCGGGACTGCGGAGGACTGAAGCTTTCTTT.

This clonotype was counted at least ten times. At one boundary the junction diverges from the germline segment, which might be a read error. The chain uses TRBV5-1 and TRBJ2-1; 7 positions match TRBD1. CDR3 length: 11 residues. Germline V gives CDR1 SGHRS, CDR2 YFSETQ. The CDR3 loop is CASRGTNEQFF. CDR3 nucleotides: TGCGCGAGCAGGGGGACCAATGAGCAGTTCTTC.

This clonotype came up many times. V is TRBV2 and J is TRBJ2-3, with 7 bases lining up with TRBD2. Germline CDR1 and CDR2: SNHLY and FYNNEI. V was pared by 3 bases and J by 5 bases, with 5 bases of the junction left unmatched. The CDR3 has 14 residues. Here the CDR3 DNA reads TGTGCCAGCAGTGACGTGGCTAGCGGAGATACGCAGTATTTT. Amino acids: CASSDVASGDTQYF.

In its sample, this clonotype was seen many times. This chain joins TRBV5-1 and TRBJ2-7; 8 positions agree with TRBD2. The V gene end was trimmed by 7 bases and the J gene end by 2 bases; junction bases not matched to a gene: 8. Germline CDR1 SGHRS, CDR2 YFSETQ. There are 14 residues in the CDR3. CDR3 nucleotide sequence: TGCGCCAGCGCCGATACGGGAGGGCCCTACGAGCAGTACTTC. Its translation is CASADTGGPYEQYF.

The sample holds many counts of this clonotype. J is TRBJ1-4 and V is TRBV5-1; the match to TRBD1 covers 8 bases. The CDR3 has 15 amino acids. J gave up 8 bases and V 0 bases, and 6 bases lay outside the gene matches. Germline V gene data show CDR1 as SGHRS and CDR2 as YFSETQ. Here the CDR3 reads CASSLEGQVHEKLFF. DNA of the CDR3: TGCGCCAGCAGCTTGGAGGGACAGGTACACGAAAAACTGTTTTTT.

The J gene is TRBJ2-2, the V gene TRBV24-1; no definite D call. V shed 3 bases and J shed 0 bases, with 10 bases lying between them. CDR1 is KGHDR and CDR2 is SFDVKD in the germline V gene. This CDR3 is 16 amino acids long. For the CDR3, the DNA is TGTGCCACCAGTGATAGCAGGTCAGCGAACACCGGGGAGCTGTTTTTT. This encodes CATSDSRSANTGELFF.

This clonotype appeared many times. The V call is TRBV10-3, the J call TRBJ1-6; maybe TRBD1 (5 bases). Germline V lookup: CDR1 ENHRY, CDR2 SYGVKD. The CDR3 is 14 residues long. Trimming shortened V by 6 bases and J by 7 bases, and 13 bases separated the two germline ends. CDR3 region: CAIRGTAENSPLHF. The DNA for the CDR3 is TGTGCCATCAGGGGGACTGCCGAGAATTCACCCCTCCACTTT.

The table lists this clonotype with many counts. The CDR3 spells CASSSGQGVLTLYNEQFF. The CDR3 DNA is TGCGCCAGCAGCTCGGGACAGGGGGTCCTTACCCTATACAATGAGCAGTTCTTC. The chain joins TRBV5-1 to TRBJ2-1; 11 bases agree with TRBD1. V lost 3 bases to trimming and J lost 4 bases; unmatched junction nucleotides: 12. Germline loops: CDR1 SGHRS, CDR2 YFSETQ. This CDR3 is 18 amino acids long.

This clonotype appeared many times. The V and J genes are TRBV10-3 and TRBJ1-5; D is uncertain. The V gene lost 10 bases and the J gene lost 0 bases, with 13 bases spanning the gap. From germline, CDR1 is ENHRY and CDR2 SYGVKD. This CDR3 contains 14 residues. Here the CDR3 DNA reads TGTGCCACCGCGACCGAGTATAGCAATCAGCCCCAGCATTTT. Translated: CATATEYSNQPQHF.

This clonotype was seen a handful of times. This chain joins TRBV7-8 and TRBJ1-3, with 7 bases that match TRBD1. Trimming at V came to 5 bases and at J to 8 bases, leaving 6 bases not matched to a gene. Germline V gene data show CDR1 as SGHVS and CDR2 as FQNEAQ. The CDR3 spans 13 residues. The CDR3 coding sequence is TGTGCCAGCAGCCCGACAGGGCGGCACACCATATATTTT. Translated: CASSPTGRHTIYF.

This clonotype was counted many times. This sequence joins TRBV5-1 and TRBJ2-1; 7 bases are shared with TRBD1. The length of the CDR3 is 14 residues. Germline V lookup: CDR1 SGHRS, CDR2 YFSETQ. V was clipped by 4 bases and J by 7 bases; unmatched bases: 8. The CDR3 DNA reads as TGCGCCAGCAGCCCGCTACCGACAGGGAATGAGCAGTTCTTC. Amino acid sequence: CASSPLPTGNEQFF. Variable domain in full (rest from reference TRBV5-1 and TRBJ2-1): KAGVTQTPRYLIKTRGQQVTLSCSPISGHRSVSWYQQTPGQGLQFLFEYFSETQRNKGNFPGRFSGRQFSNSRSEMNVSTLELGDSALYLCASSPLPTGNEQFFGPGTRLTVL.

This clonotype has at least ten counts. The gene calls are TRBV20-1 and TRBJ1-1; D gene unclear. The V end was cut by 3 bases, the J end by 4 bases, with 12 bases between. Germline V lookup: CDR1 DFQATT, CDR2 SNEGSKA (reference sequence). The CDR3 length is 13 residues. DNA for the CDR3: TGCAGTGCTAGGACGAATCCTGGCACTGAAGCTTTCTTT. Protein product: CSARTNPGTEAFF.

In this sample, this clonotype turned up many times. This chain links TRBV20-1 with TRBJ2-1, with 10 bases fitting TRBD2. The germline V gene has CDR1 DFQATT and CDR2 SNEGSKA (reference sequence). This CDR3 has 15 residues. Trimming cost V 6 bases and J 5 bases; bases outside gene matches: 10. The DNA of the CDR3 is TGCAGTGCAAGGCTAGGACTAGCGGTGAACAATGAGCAGTTCTTC. This encodes CSARLGLAVNNEQFF.

In this sample, this clonotype turned up many times. The gene calls are TRBV5-1 and TRBJ1-1; D gene uncertain. Germline CDR1 is SGHRS and CDR2 is YFSETQ. V gave up 0 bases and J gave up 4 bases, with 10 bases separating them. This CDR3 has 14 residues. Written as DNA, the CDR3 is TGCGCCAGCAGCTTGGATAGCTTAACCACTGAAGCTTTCTTT. Its translation: CASSLDSLTTEAFF.

By sample fraction, this clonotype is medium-sized. V and J are TRBV5-1 and TRBJ2-3; tentative D call: TRBD2 (6 bases). V was pared by 0 bases and J by 0 bases, with 8 bases between. Germline CDR1 and CDR2: SGHRS and YFSETQ. The length of the CDR3 is 15 residues. The CDR3 loop is CASSLEAGSTDTQYF. In DNA form, the CDR3 reads TGCGCCAGCAGCTTGGAGGCGGGGAGCACAGATACGCAGTATTTT.

This clonotype was seen ten or more times. The chain uses TRBV6-1 and TRBJ2-2; D gene ambiguous. This CDR3 is 13 amino acids long. Trimming cost V 4 bases and J 5 bases, with 8 bases left between them. The germline CDR1 and CDR2 sequences are MNHNS and SASEGT. The DNA for the CDR3 is TGTGCCAGCAGTGTATCAGAGACCGGGGAGCTGTTTTTT. Protein: CASSVSETGELFF.

Many counts were recorded for this clonotype. The rearrangement joins TRBV29-1 to TRBJ1-1, with TRBD1 as a possible D gene (6 bases). This CDR3 has 14 amino acids. Germline assignment: CDR1 SQVTM and CDR2 ANQGSEA. V lost 0 bases and J 4 bases, leaving 12 bases between the germline ends. The CDR3 nucleotides read TGCAGCGTTGAAGAAGAGGAGGGGGTCACTGAAGCTTTCTTT. It encodes CSVEEEEGVTEAFF.

This clonotype showed up many times. The chain links TRBV12-3 or TRBV12-4 to TRBJ2-7; 7 positions agree with TRBD1. The V gene end was trimmed by 6 bases and the J gene end by 3 bases; junction bases not matched to a gene: 5. This CDR3 has 13 amino acids. CDR3 sequence: CASRLGQSYEQYF. The CDR3 DNA follows: TGTGCCAGCAGGCTGGGACAGAGCTACGAGCAGTACTTC.